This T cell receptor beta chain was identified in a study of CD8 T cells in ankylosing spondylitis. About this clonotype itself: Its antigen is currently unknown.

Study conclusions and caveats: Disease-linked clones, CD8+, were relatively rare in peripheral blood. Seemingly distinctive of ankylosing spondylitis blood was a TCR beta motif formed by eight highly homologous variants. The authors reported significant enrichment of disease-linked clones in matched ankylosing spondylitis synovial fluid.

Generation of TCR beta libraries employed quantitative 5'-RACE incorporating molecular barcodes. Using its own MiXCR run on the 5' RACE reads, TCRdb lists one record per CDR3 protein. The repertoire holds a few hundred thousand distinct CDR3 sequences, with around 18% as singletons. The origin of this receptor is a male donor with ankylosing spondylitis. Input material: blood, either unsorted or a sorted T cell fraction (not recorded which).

The DNA for the CDR3 is TGCGCCAGCGGGGCGGGGTCCCACAATGAGCAGTTCTTC. Encoded protein: CASGAGSHNEQFF. V and J are TRBV4-1 and TRBJ2-1; the D gene is possibly TRBD2 (6 bases). This CDR3 is built from 13 residues. CDR1 is MGHRA, CDR2 YSYEKL, per germline. Trimming cost V 8 bases and J 5 bases, with 13 bases left between them.